Given below is one T cell receptor beta chain in context. This entry comes from a study of tumor T cells in aggressive B-cell lymphoma. The CDR3 length is 15 residues. Germline lookup yields CDR1 MDHEN and CDR2 SYDVKM. With 9 bases removed from V and 5 bases from J, the gap between germline ends came to 22 bases. Assay used: immunoSEQ multiplex PCR; TCRdb lists only in-frame clones, some missing. The data show some 12,000 clones, about 88% seen once. The clonotype was recovered from an adult with diffuse large B cell lymphoma. Sequencing was performed on tumor tissue. The rearrangement joins TRBV28 to TRBJ1-1, with D perhaps TRBD1 (5 bases). In nucleotides, the CDR3 is TGTGCCAGTGGGACTTTTCAGGTTGGGGGGACTGAAGCTTTCTTT. This gives the protein CASGTFQVGGTEAFF.